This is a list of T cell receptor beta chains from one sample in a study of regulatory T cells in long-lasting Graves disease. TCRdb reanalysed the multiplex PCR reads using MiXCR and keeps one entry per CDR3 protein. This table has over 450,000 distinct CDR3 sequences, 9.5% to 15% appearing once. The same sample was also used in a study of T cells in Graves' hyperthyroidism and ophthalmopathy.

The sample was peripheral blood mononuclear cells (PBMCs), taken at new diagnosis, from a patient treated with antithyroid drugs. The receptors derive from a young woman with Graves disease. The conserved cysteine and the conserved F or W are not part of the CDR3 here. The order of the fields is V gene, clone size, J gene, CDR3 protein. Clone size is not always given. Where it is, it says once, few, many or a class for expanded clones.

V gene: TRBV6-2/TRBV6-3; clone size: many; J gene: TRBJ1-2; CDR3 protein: ASSNRWTGLQNYGYT
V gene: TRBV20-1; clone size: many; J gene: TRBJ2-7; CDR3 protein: SAFDVYEQY
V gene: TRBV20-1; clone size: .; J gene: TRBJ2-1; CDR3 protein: SARGRTSGRQRLNEQF
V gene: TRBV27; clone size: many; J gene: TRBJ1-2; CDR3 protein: ASRPTGAYKAYT
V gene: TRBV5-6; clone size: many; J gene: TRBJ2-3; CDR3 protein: ASSPEGYTQY
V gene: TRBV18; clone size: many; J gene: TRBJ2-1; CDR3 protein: ASSPSGSIRNNEQF
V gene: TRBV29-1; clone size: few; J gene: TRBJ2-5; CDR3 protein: SVGNEAGGSWETQY
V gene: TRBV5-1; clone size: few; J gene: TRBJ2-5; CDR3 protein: ASSLQPAGVGETQY
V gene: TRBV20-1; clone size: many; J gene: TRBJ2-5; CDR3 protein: SAKSGGGEETQY
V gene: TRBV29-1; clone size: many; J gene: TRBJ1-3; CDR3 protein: SVGGTGSRNTIY
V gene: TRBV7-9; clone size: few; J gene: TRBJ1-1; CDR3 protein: ASSLVYRDATEAF
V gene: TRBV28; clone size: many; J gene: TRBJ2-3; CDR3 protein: ASSPRLTQY
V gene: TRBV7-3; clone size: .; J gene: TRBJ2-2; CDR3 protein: ASSSGRPNTGELF
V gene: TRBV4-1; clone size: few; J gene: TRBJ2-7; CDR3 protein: ASSHPGDGSYEQY
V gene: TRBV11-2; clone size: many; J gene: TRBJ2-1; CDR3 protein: ASSLEFSEQF
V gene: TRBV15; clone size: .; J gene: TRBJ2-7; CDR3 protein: ATSRDLAGSYEQY
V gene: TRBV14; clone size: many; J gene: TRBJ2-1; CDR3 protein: ASSQESSGNNEQF
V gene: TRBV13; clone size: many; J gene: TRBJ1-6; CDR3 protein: ASSLTSYNSPLH
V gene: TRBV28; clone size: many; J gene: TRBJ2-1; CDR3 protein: ASLSGTGANEQF
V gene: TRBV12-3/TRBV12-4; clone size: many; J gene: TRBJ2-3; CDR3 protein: ASSGQGEKNTQY
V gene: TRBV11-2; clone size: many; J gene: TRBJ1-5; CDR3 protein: ASSLDYVGVRVNQPQH
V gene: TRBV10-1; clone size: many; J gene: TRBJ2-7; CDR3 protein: ASSVGTEQY
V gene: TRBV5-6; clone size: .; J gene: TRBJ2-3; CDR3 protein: ASSLAGYRTDTQY
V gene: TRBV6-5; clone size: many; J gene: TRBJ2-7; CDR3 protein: ASSSPPGGVAYEQY
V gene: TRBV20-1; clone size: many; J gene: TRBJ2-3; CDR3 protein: SALAGPSTDTQY
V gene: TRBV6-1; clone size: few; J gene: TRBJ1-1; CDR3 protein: ASSALFGQGTEAF
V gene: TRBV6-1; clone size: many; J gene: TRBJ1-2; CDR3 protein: ASNPLGRAYGYT
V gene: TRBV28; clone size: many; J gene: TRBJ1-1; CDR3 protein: ASINPRTGYTEAF
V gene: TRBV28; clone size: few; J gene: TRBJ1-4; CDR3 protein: ASSFVQPNEKLF
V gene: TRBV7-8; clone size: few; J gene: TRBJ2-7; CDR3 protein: ASSPSGRSSYEQY
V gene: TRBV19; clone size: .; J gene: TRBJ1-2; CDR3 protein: ASSIGAGAEPSNYGYT
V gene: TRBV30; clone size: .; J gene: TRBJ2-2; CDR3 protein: AWSVLAGDTGELF
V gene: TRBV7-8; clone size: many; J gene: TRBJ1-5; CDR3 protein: ASSPASGSNQPQH
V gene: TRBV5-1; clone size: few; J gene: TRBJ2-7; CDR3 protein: ASSTGTSGGKEQY
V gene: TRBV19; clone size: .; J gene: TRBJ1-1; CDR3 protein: ASPGDEAF
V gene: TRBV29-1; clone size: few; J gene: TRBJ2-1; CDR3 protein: SVVIAVFNNEQF
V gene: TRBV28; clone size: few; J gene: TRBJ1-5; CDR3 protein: ASSLQDYSNQPQH
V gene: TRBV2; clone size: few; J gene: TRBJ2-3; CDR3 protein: VSSERAGVLRGTDTQY
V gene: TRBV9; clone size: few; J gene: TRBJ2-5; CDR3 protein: ASSVEGRGQETQY
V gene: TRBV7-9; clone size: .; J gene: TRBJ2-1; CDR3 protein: ATQSSGRGYNEQF
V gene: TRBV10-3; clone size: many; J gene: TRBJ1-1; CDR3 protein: AISESEEMNTEAF
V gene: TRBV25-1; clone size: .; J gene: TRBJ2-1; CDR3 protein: ASSEYGNEQF
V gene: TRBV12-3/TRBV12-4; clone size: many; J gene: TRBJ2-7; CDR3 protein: ASKTGSYEQY
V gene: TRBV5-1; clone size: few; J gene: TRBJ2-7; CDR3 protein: ASSFAGSRSVERQY
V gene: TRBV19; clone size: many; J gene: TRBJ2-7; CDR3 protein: ASSAQTSGGDGRY
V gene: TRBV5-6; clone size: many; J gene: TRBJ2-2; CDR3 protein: ASSPQWGVSTGELF
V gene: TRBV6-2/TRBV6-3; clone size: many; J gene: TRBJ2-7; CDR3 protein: ASSYRTGIDEQY
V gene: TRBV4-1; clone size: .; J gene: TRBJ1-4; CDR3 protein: ASSPGIPGLEKLF
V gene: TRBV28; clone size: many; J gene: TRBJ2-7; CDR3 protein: AVGRAGFSYEQY
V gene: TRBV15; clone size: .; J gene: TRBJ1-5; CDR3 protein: ATSRGGNSNQPQH